A selection of T cell receptor beta chains follows, all from one sample in a study of immune evolution from preneoplasia to lung adenocarcinoma. The repertoire was sequenced with immunoSEQ multiplex PCR; TCRdb's copy has only in-frame clones and lacks some. The repertoire holds roughly 14,000 clones, with around three quarters as singletons. The sequencing sample was made of FFPE minimally invasive lung adenocarcinoma tissue. These receptors were taken from a person between 65 and 80 years old with lung adenocarcinoma. CDR3s include the opening cysteine and the closing phenylalanine or tryptophan. D genes are given only for firm matches. Part of the rows lack a size; the others show once, few, many or a class for expanded clones.

D,size,J,V,DNA,CDR3
TRBD1,NA,TRBJ2-2,TRBV9,TGTGCCAGCAGCGATGGACAGGACCACGGGGAGCTGTTTTTT,CASSDGQDHGELFF
TRBD1,NA,TRBJ1-2,TRBV7-8,TGTGCCAGCAGCCCCGACAGGGGGGATGGTGGCTACACCTTC,CASSPDRGDGGYTF
NA,NA,TRBJ1-1,TRBV27,TGTGCCAGCAGTTCTACTAGCTGGGCAACTGAAGCTTTCTTT,CASSSTSWATEAFF
NA,NA,TRBJ2-1,TRBV27,TGTGCCAGCGCTTGGTACAATGAGCAGTTCTTC,CASAWYNEQFF
NA,NA,TRBJ2-1,TRBV15,TGTGCCACCAGCAGGGTAAGGGTACGACAGGTCAATGAGCAGTTCTTC,CATSRVRVRQVNEQFF
NA,once,TRBJ1-3,TRBV7-6,TGTGCCAGCAGCCCAGGGCCCGGGTTCTCTGGAAACACCATATATTTT,CASSPGPGFSGNTIYF
NA,NA,TRBJ1-1,TRBV14,TGTGCCAGCAGCCAAGGGATGGCAAGCACTGAAGCTTTCTTT,CASSQGMASTEAFF
NA,NA,TRBJ1-1,TRBV5-4,TGTGCCAGCAGCCCCGAGGGGCTCCCTGAAGCTTTCTTT,CASSPEGLPEAFF
TRBD2,NA,TRBJ2-1,TRBV28,TGTGCCAGCAGCGGGACTAGCGGGGACAATGAGCAGTTCTTC,CASSGTSGDNEQFF
TRBD2,NA,TRBJ2-5,TRBV18,TGTGCCAGCTCACCACTTCAGCGGGGCGAGACCCAGTACTTC,CASSPLQRGETQYF
NA,few,TRBJ1-1,TRBV4-2,TGTGCCAGCAGCCAAGACAGGGGAGTGGGCACTGAAGCTTTCTTT,CASSQDRGVGTEAFF
TRBD2,NA,TRBJ2-1,TRBV5-6,TGTGCCAGCAGCGGGGGACTAGCGGGAGCTGAGCAGTTCTTC,CASSGGLAGAEQFF
TRBD2,NA,TRBJ2-7,TRBV7-6,TGTGCCAGCAGCCGTACTAGCGGCAGCTCCTACGAGCAGTACTTC,CASSRTSGSSYEQYF
NA,NA,TRBJ1-2,TRBV14,TGTGCCAGCAGCCAAATGGGACTGGCAGGGTCGAGTGGCTACACCTTC,CASSQMGLAGSSGYTF
TRBD1,once,TRBJ2-7,TRBV6-4,TGTGCCATCTGTGGACAGGACTACGAGCAGTACTTC,CAICGQDYEQYF
TRBD1,NA,TRBJ2-5,TRBV2,TGTGCCAGCAGCCGGGACAGCCTCCAAGAGACCCAGTACTTC,CASSRDSLQETQYF
NA,NA,TRBJ2-7,TRBV5-1,TGCGCCAGCAGATTGGACAGCTCCTACGAGCAGTACTTC,CASRLDSSYEQYF
NA,NA,TRBJ1-5,TRBV15,TGTGCCACCAGCAGAGAACTCTCATTGGGGCAGCCCCAGCATTTT,CATSRELSLGQPQHF
NA,NA,TRBJ1-4,TRBV11-2,TGTGCCAGCAGCTTGGATGGGACTAATGAAAAACTGTTTTTT,CASSLDGTNEKLFF
NA,medium-sized,TRBJ2-2,TRBV29-1,TGCAGCGTCGGGGTAACCGGGGAGCTGTTTTTT,CSVGVTGELFF
NA,NA,TRBJ1-2,TRBV5-1,TGCGCCAGCAGCGGGGGGCTCTATGGCTACACCTTC,CASSGGLYGYTF
TRBD1,few,TRBJ2-7,TRBV30,TGTGCCTGGACCCGACAGGGGGGGGAGCAGTACTTC,CAWTRQGGEQYF
NA,NA,TRBJ2-3,TRBV9,TGTGCCAGCAGCGTAGGCAGTCTCACAGATACGCAGTATTTT,CASSVGSLTDTQYF
TRBD2,few,TRBJ2-6,TRBV4-2,TGTGCCAGCAGCCAAGGTGGGACTAGCTCTGGGGCCAACGTCCTGACTTTC,CASSQGGTSSGANVLTF
NA,NA,TRBJ2-7,TRBV28,TGTGCCAGCGCCCCAGGTTCAGTTTCCTACGAGCAGTACTTC,CASAPGSVSYEQYF
NA,NA,TRBJ2-1,TRBV9,TGTGCCAGCGGGGCGGGGACGAGCGGGGAGCAGTTCTTC,CASGAGTSGEQFF
NA,NA,TRBJ1-4,TRBV27,TGTGCCAGCAGTCCAGGGGCTTCGGTGGCAGCTGAAAAACTGTTTTTT,CASSPGASVAAEKLFF
NA,NA,TRBJ1-6,TRBV6-6,TGTGCCAGCAGTTACGGAAATTCACCCCTCCACTTT,CASSYGNSPLHF
NA,few,TRBJ2-7,TRBV30,TGTGCCTGGCTCCGAGCGGGTAGCTACGAGCAGTACTTC,CAWLRAGSYEQYF
NA,once,TRBJ2-3,TRBV20-1,TGCAGGGGGTATAGCACAGATACGCAGTATTTT,CRGYSTDTQYF
NA,NA,TRBJ1-5,TRBV2,TGTGCCAGCAGACAGGATAATCAGCCCCAGCATTTT,CASRQDNQPQHF
TRBD2,NA,TRBJ2-7,TRBV18,TGTGCCAGCTCACCAGGCATAAGACTAGCGGGAGGGTCCTACGAGCAGTACTTC,CASSPGIRLAGGSYEQYF
NA,NA,TRBJ2-1,TRBV30,TGTGCCTGGAGTTTGGGCCCCTACAATGAGCAGTTCTTC,CAWSLGPYNEQFF
TRBD1,few,TRBJ2-7,TRBV5-6,TGTGCCAGCAGCTCGGGACAGGGGAACGAGCAGTACTTC,CASSSGQGNEQYF
NA,NA,TRBJ1-1,TRBV11-3,TGTGCCAGCAGCTTAACCCCCTTAGACTGGAACACTGAAGCTTTCTTT,CASSLTPLDWNTEAFF
NA,NA,TRBJ1-2,TRBV15,TGTGCCACCAGCAGAGATGGGAACGATGGCTACACCTTC,CATSRDGNDGYTF
NA,NA,TRBJ1-3,TRBV30,TGTGCCTGGAAAGGAATTGGAAACACCATATATTTT,CAWKGIGNTIYF
TRBD1,NA,TRBJ2-3,TRBV7-2,TGTGCCAGCAGCTTAGGACAGGGCAGGACAGATACGCAGTATTTT,CASSLGQGRTDTQYF
TRBD2,NA,TRBJ2-7,TRBV28,TGTGCCAGCAGTTCACTAACCACGACCTCCGGGACTAGCTACGAGCAGTACTTC,CASSSLTTTSGTSYEQYF
NA,NA,TRBJ2-5,TRBV29-1,TGCAGCGTGACGGTGGGGGAGACCCAGTACTTC,CSVTVGETQYF
NA,NA,TRBJ1-3,TRBV6-6,TGTGCCAGCAGTTACTCGACAATCTCTGGAAACACCATATATTTT,CASSYSTISGNTIYF
TRBD1,NA,TRBJ2-2,TRBV6-5,TGTGCCAGCAGTCAGACAGGGGTGGGCACCGGGGAGCTGTTTTTT,CASSQTGVGTGELFF
NA,NA,TRBJ2-2,TRBV6-5,TGTGCCAGCAGCATAGGAGCAGGGAACACCGGGGAGCTGTTTTTT,CASSIGAGNTGELFF
NA,NA,TRBJ1-4,TRBV30,TGTGCCTGGATGTATACGTCGGGACACGAAAAACTGTTTTTT,CAWMYTSGHEKLFF
NA,NA,TRBJ2-3,TRBV28,TGTGCCAGCATCCCCGGGGGGCTTCGCACAGATACGCAGTATTTT,CASIPGGLRTDTQYF
NA,NA,TRBJ1-5,TRBV6-5,TGTGCCAGCAGTACCACAGGGACTCAGCCCCAGCATTTT,CASSTTGTQPQHF
NA,few,TRBJ2-7,TRBV11-3,TGTGCCAGCAGCCGAACAGCGGATTCCTACGAGCAGTACTTC,CASSRTADSYEQYF